This T cell receptor beta chain came from a study of control samples from healthy donors and cancer patients. Looked up from germline, CDR1 is SGHTA and CDR2 is FQGNSA. J gave up 0 bases and V 5 bases, and 7 bases lay outside the gene matches. The CDR3 covers 15 residues. Sequencing used immunoSEQ multiplex PCR; TCRdb keeps in-frame clones, though not all of them. The sample lists approximately 14,000 clones; approximately 75% were seen once. This clonotype originated in a female donor with lung cancer. The sequencing input was formalin-fixed, paraffin-embedded tissue. This sequence joins TRBV7-2 and TRBJ2-7; 7 bases match TRBD1. This chain's CDR3 is CASSPVTGISYEQYF. The CDR3 DNA sequence: TGTGCCAGCAGCCCCGTGACAGGGATCTCCTACGAGCAGTACTTC.